This entry concerns a single T cell receptor (beta chain). Its matching antigen is unknown. V lost 0 bases, J lost 2 bases, and 8 bases lay in between. This CDR3 comprises 14 residues. The V gene's germline CDR1 is SGHDT and CDR2 YYEEEE. The data were obtained in a study of T-cell memory formation after mild COVID-19. Turning to the study itself: Most TCR clusters belonged to a single donor. Findings and caveats of the study: Clones that contracted from day 15 to 85 had balanced CD4/CD8; later expanders were CD4+ biased. Researchers found some responding clones in pre-infection memory, a sign that cross-reactive memory joined. Contracting CD4+ clones sat mainly in CM and EM; CD8+ in EMRA.

Via MiXCR, TCRdb re-called the 5' RACE reads, giving one row per CDR3 protein. The sample shows tens of thousands of distinct CDR3 sequences, about 6.1% of them seen only once. The sample comprised PBMCs or a T cell subset sorted from them (not recorded which). This chain joins TRBV5-6 and TRBJ1-2, with D unclear. The sequence derives from an adult who had mild COVID-19 (a few samples of this study predate the infection). Cell type and time point are not known. The DNA of the CDR3 is TGTGCCAGCAGCTTGGTCGGGCGAAACTATGGCTACACCTTC. Translated, it gives CASSLVGRNYGYTF.